The clone carrying this T cell receptor (beta chain) showed up many times. Its matching antigen is unknown. The sample belongs to a study of early T cells in non-severe SARS-CoV-2 infection. At the level of the study: Chains from this unsorted whole-blood bulk RNA could not be paired.

Overall study findings and caveats: In VDJdb matching, anti-spike CD8 responses were favored while private and CD4 specificities went missing.

Unique molecular identifiers (one per individual cDNA molecule) were attached. TCRdb re-derived calls from the 5' RACE reads in MiXCR, one entry per CDR3 protein. This sample carries 64,000 or so distinct CDR3 sequences, about 11% of them seen once, and the ten largest clones take 2.5% to 3.5%. The source material was whole blood, sampled at baseline. The TCR comes from an adult who was a healthcare worker with PCR-confirmed SARS-CoV-2 infection or an uninfected control (not recorded which).

For the CDR3, the DNA is TGTGCCAGTAGCTCCCTCTCTAGCGGGGGATTTTCAGAGACCCAGTACTTC. Its translation is CASSSLSSGGFSETQYF. This chain links TRBV19 with TRBJ2-5; 10 bases are a match to TRBD2. The CDR3 is 17 residues long. The ends lost 6 bases at V and 4 bases at J; junction bases unmatched: 14. CDR1 and CDR2 from the germline V gene are LNHDA and SQIVND (reference sequence).